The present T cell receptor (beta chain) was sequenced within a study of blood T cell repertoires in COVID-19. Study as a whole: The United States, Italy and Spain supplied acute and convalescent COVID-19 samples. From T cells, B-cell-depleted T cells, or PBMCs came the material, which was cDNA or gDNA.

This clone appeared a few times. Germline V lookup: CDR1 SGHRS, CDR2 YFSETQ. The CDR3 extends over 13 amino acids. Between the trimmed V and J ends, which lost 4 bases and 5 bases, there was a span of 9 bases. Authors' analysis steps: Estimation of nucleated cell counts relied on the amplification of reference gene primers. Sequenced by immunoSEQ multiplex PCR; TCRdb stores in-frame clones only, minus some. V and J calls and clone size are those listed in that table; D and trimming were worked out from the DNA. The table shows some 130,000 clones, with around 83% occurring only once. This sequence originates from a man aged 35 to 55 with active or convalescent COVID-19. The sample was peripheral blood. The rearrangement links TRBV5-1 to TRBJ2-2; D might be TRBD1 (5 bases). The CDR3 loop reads CASSKGITGELFF. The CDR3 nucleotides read TGCGCCAGCAGCAAGGGGATTACCGGGGAGCTGTTTTTT.